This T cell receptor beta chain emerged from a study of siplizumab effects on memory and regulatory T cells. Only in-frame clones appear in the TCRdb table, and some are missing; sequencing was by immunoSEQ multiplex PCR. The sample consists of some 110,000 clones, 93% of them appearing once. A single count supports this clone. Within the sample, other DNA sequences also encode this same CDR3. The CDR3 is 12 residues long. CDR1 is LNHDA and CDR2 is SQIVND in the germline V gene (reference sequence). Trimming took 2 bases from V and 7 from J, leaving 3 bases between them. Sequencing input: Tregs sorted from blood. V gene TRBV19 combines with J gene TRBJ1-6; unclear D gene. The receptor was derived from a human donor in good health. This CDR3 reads CASSILNSPLHF. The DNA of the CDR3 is TGTGCCAGTAGTATACTCAATTCACCCCTCCACTTT.